This paragraph reports one TCR beta chain. The target antigen is unknown. The data belong to a study of T cell responses to AZD1222 COVID-19 vaccine. The study's findings and limits: Breadth and depth of Spike-specific TCRs rose after two AZD1222 doses. Baseline seropositives among AZD1222 recipients totaled only five or six. Mapped onto spike, vaccine-associated CD4 TCRs spanned it and were dominant at 160-218 and 743-854.

The CDR3 length is 14 residues. Germline assignment: CDR1 SGHRS and CDR2 YFSETQ. V was shortened by 4 bases and J by 1 base, with 11 bases between the two germline ends. The protocol was immunoSEQ multiplex PCR, while the TCRdb copy is restricted to in-frame clones and leaves out a portion. The table shows approximately 200,000 clones, with 70% to 90% occurring only once. This rearrangement joins TRBV5-1 to TRBJ1-1; the D gene is possibly TRBD1 (6 bases). The clonotype comes from an adult in good health. The sequenced sample was peripheral blood, obtained on day 0 of AZD1222 vaccination. This chain's CDR3 is CASSPGGPNTEAFF. CDR3 DNA sequence: TGCGCCAGCAGCCCTGGGGGCCCGAACACTGAAGCTTTCTTT.